Below are 17 T cell receptor beta chains sequenced from a single sample in a study of cytomegalovirus exposure and HLA in healthy donors. Amplification used 60 Vbeta primers and 13 Jbeta primers. Some clones are missing from TCRdb's copy, which holds only in-frame ones; the method was immunoSEQ multiplex PCR. The sample records approximately 140,000 clones, 80% being singletons. The sample taken for sequencing was PBMCs. The receptors come from a woman in her forties in good health and CMV-seronegative.

In its sample, this clone was seen a few times. The chain links TRBV27 to TRBJ1-1; no reliable D call. CDR3 size: 14 residues. Germline-derived CDR1 and CDR2 are MNHEY and SMNVEV (reference sequence). Trimming took 0 bases from V and 0 from J, leaving 5 bases between them. The CDR3 here is CASSLSGLNTEAFF. The CDR3 coding sequence is TGTGCCAGCAGTTTATCCGGTTTGAACACTGAAGCTTTCTTT.

The V and J genes are TRBV4-1 and TRBJ2-7; 8 nucleotides align to TRBD2. Germline V gene sequence: CDR1 MGHRA, CDR2 YSYEKL. This CDR3 is 16 amino acids long. J gave up 0 bases and V 4 bases, and 8 bases lay outside the gene matches. CDR3 nucleotides: TGCGCCAGCAGCCCACGGACTAGCCGATCCTCCTACGAGCAGTACTTC. This translates into CASSPRTSRSSYEQYF.

The CDR3 sequence: CASTTDRGGSPLHF. CDR3 DNA: TGCGCCAGCACCACGGACAGGGGAGGTTCACCCCTCCACTTT. The V gene is TRBV5-1, the J gene TRBJ1-6, with 9 bases fitting TRBD1. Germline CDR1 is SGHRS and CDR2 is YFSETQ. CDR3 length equals 14 residues. With 6 bases clipped from V and 9 bases from J, the junction kept 7 bases outside the gene matches.

This clone has only one observation. The chain employs TRBV4-3 and TRBJ1-1; TRBD1 is a possible D gene (5 bases). The CDR3 spans 14 residues. Between the trimmed V and J ends, which lost 5 bases and 5 bases, there was a span of 15 bases. Germline V gives CDR1 LGHNA, CDR2 YSLEER. The CDR3 sequence is CASSTRGGGTEAFF. As DNA, the CDR3 is TGCGCCAGCAGCACCCGGGGGGGAGGAACTGAAGCTTTCTTT.

This clone was detected a few times. The chain employs TRBV9 and TRBJ1-6; TRBD1 aligns across 7 bases. Germline V gene lookup returns CDR1 SGDLS and CDR2 YYNGEE. The CDR3 consists of 16 residues. Unmatched junction bases numbered 3, after V lost 3 bases and J lost 0 bases. The CDR3 coding sequence is TGTGCCAGCAGCGCAGGGGGGAGCTCCTATAATTCACCCCTCCACTTT. Translating it yields CASSAGGSSYNSPLHF.

The chain combines TRBV5-4 with TRBJ2-7, with TRBD2 identical over 9 bases. V lost 2 bases to trimming and J lost 4 bases; unmatched junction nucleotides: 7. Germline lookup yields CDR1 SGHNT and CDR2 YYREEE (reference sequence). The CDR3 has 15 residues. CDR3 DNA sequence: TGTGCCAGCAGCTTTCCCGGGACTAGCAGTTACGAGCAGTACTTC. Translated, it gives CASSFPGTSSYEQYF.

V and J are TRBV4-1 and TRBJ1-5; 8 bases fit TRBD1. Germline-derived CDR1 and CDR2 are MGHRA and YSYEKL. V lost 4 bases, J lost 0 bases, and 14 bases stayed unmatched. The CDR3 has 19 residues. The CDR3 DNA sequence: TGCGCCAGCAGCCCGTCGGCCCGGACAGGGAGTTATAGCAATCAGCCCCAGCATTTT. As protein: CASSPSARTGSYSNQPQHF.

The chain combines TRBV19 with TRBJ2-5; tentative D call: TRBD1 (5 bases). V was clipped by 1 base and J by 7 bases, with 19 bases between them. The length of the CDR3 is 16 residues. Germline-derived CDR1 and CDR2 are LNHDA and SQIVND (reference sequence). The CDR3 DNA follows: TGTGCCAGTAGTATAGGGGGCCCGGGCAGTTTACCGACCCAGTACTTC. It codes for CASSIGGPGSLPTQYF.

The chain couples TRBV19 to TRBJ2-2, with 8 bases lining up with TRBD1. J was trimmed by 4 bases and V by 3 bases; bases with no gene match: 7. This CDR3 has 16 amino acids. Germline CDR1 and CDR2: LNHDA and SQIVND (reference sequence). This chain's CDR3 is CASSMSGTGITGELFF. CDR3 nucleotide sequence: TGTGCCAGTAGTATGTCGGGGACAGGTATCACCGGGGAGCTGTTTTTT.

The chain couples TRBV12-5 to TRBJ2-2; D might be TRBD1 (6 bases). V was cut by 1 base and J by 6 bases, with 12 bases left in between. From germline, CDR1 is LGHNT and CDR2 FRNRAP. CDR3 length: 15 residues. The CDR3 protein is CASGLEGGVAGELFF. The CDR3 DNA sequence: TGTGCTAGTGGTTTGGAAGGGGGTGTCGCCGGGGAGCTGTTTTTT.

About this clone itself: In the same sample, other DNA sequences code for this CDR3. The gene calls are TRBV2 and TRBJ1-2; D might be TRBD1 (5 bases). This CDR3 has 13 residues. Trimming removed 8 bases at V and 4 bases at J, with 14 bases between. CDR1 is SNHLY and CDR2 is FYNNEI in the germline V gene. This CDR3 reads CASPGRPLYGYTF. In DNA form, the CDR3 reads TGTGCCAGCCCAGGGCGTCCCCTCTATGGCTACACCTTC.

A word on this clone: Other DNA sequences within the sample encode an identical CDR3. The chain couples TRBV5-1 to TRBJ2-7, with 15 nucleotides matching TRBD2. V lost 3 bases and J lost 3; bases outside the gene matches: 1. CDR3 size: 15 residues. CDR1 SGHRS and CDR2 YFSETQ come from the germline V gene. CDR3 nucleotide sequence: TGCGCCAGCAGCTCGGGACTAGCGGGGGGCTACGAGCAGTACTTC. It is translated as CASSSGLAGGYEQYF.

This clone came up once. The V call is TRBV27, the J call TRBJ1-2; 7 bases map to TRBD1. The CDR3 consists of 14 residues. V shed 7 bases and J 4 bases; nucleotides not matched to a gene: 9. Germline V gives CDR1 MNHEY, CDR2 SMNVEV (reference sequence). The CDR3: CASTRGDSPYGYTF. DNA of the CDR3: TGTGCCAGCACTAGGGGGGACAGTCCCTATGGCTACACCTTC.

The rearrangement uses TRBV27 and TRBJ2-3, with TRBD1 matching 11 bases. V shed 5 bases, J shed 6 bases, and the junction held 7 bases outside the gene matches. The V gene's germline CDR1 is MNHEY and CDR2 SMNVEV (reference sequence). The CDR3 sequence is 15 residues long. CDR3 DNA sequence: TGTGCCAGCAGTGCCGGACAGGGGGCGCTTGATACGCAGTATTTT. Encoded protein: CASSAGQGALDTQYF.

The chain recombines TRBV15 with TRBJ2-5; TRBD2 is a possible D gene (5 bases). Trimming shortened V by 8 bases and J by 3 bases, and 7 bases separated the two germline ends. This CDR3 spans 11 amino acids. Per the germline V gene, CDR1 is LNHNV and CDR2 is YYDKDF (reference sequence). CDR3 DNA sequence: TGTGCCACCCTGAGGGAAGAGACCCAGTACTTC. Amino acid sequence: CATLREETQYF. Drawing the rest from reference TRBV15 and TRBJ2-5, the complete variable domain is DAMVIQNPRYQVTQFGKPVTLSCSQTLNHNVMYWYQQKSSQAPKLLFHYYDKDFNNEADTPDNFQSRRPNTSFCFLDIRSPGLGDTAMYLCATLREETQYFGPGTRLLVL.

This clone occurred a few times. The chain uses TRBV25-1 and TRBJ1-5; D remains ambiguous. Germline-derived CDR1 and CDR2 are MGHDK and SYGVNS. This CDR3 comprises 11 residues. With 8 bases removed from V and 9 bases from J, the gap between germline ends came to 11 bases. This CDR3 is CASHERGPQHF. DNA for the CDR3: TGTGCCAGCCACGAACGAGGGCCCCAGCATTTT.

This clone was counted once. The gene calls are TRBV19 and TRBJ1-5; D unclear. Trimming removed 3 bases at V and 4 bases at J, with 7 bases between. CDR1 and CDR2 (germline): LNHDA, SQIVND (reference sequence). This CDR3 contains 13 residues. The CDR3 coding sequence is TGTGCCAGTAGTATGATAGCAAATCAGCCCCAGCATTTT. Its protein is CASSMIANQPQHF.